One sample yielded the 22 T cell receptor beta chains listed below, sequenced in a study of blood T cell repertoires in COVID-19. Method: immunoSEQ multiplex PCR; TCRdb's copy keeps in-frame clones and lacks some. Of 210,000 or so clones detected, around four fifths appear once; the ten largest clones hold less than 3%. The specimen sequenced was peripheral blood. The origin of the receptors is a man aged 45-65 years with active or convalescent COVID-19.

A few counts support this clone. The CDR3 coding sequence is TGTGCCAGCATCAATAGGGCGGGGGGACCTCAGCCCCAGCATTTT. This encodes CASINRAGGPQPQHF. The rearrangement joins TRBV28 to TRBJ1-5, with D maybe TRBD1 (5 bases). Trimming shortened V by 7 bases and J by 6 bases, and 19 bases separated the two germline ends. The germline V gene encodes CDR1 MDHEN and CDR2 SYDVKM. The CDR3 is 15 residues long.

This clone is a singleton in its sample. The gene calls are TRBV6-5 and TRBJ1-3; TRBD1 is a possible D gene (5 bases). Germline V gene sequence: CDR1 MNHEY, CDR2 SVGAGI. The CDR3 is made up of 16 amino acids. Trimming took off 0 bases at V and 3 bases at J, with 12 bases between the two ends. The CDR3 protein is CASSYSLRGSGNTIYF. Written as DNA, the CDR3 is TGTGCCAGCAGTTACTCGCTTAGGGGCAGTGGAAACACCATATATTTT.

The chain links TRBV15 to TRBJ1-2; no clear D. Per germline, CDR1 LNHNV and CDR2 YYDKDF (reference sequence). V lost 1 base and J lost 0, with 9 bases in between. The CDR3 consists of 15 residues. The DNA for the CDR3 is TGTGCCACCAGCAGAGTTAGCGGATCTAACTATGGCTACACCTTC. This sequence encodes CATSRVSGSNYGYTF.

The V call is TRBV10-3, the J call TRBJ1-1; perhaps TRBD1 as D (6 bases). CDR3 length: 15 residues. Germline V lookup: CDR1 ENHRY, CDR2 SYGVKD. The V gene lost 3 bases and the J gene lost 1 base, with 12 bases spanning the gap. The CDR3 nucleotides are TGTGCCATCAGTGATTACTTGACAGGGAACACTGAAGCTTTCTTT. Translated, it gives CAISDYLTGNTEAFF.

The V call is TRBV5-1, the J call TRBJ1-2; D possibly corresponds to TRBD1 (6 bases). Looked up from germline, CDR1 is SGHRS and CDR2 is YFSETQ. V lost 4 bases, J lost 7 bases, and 14 bases lay in between. The CDR3 totals 13 residues. CDR3 in amino acids: CASSPARGGGYTF. DNA for the CDR3: TGCGCCAGCAGCCCAGCCAGGGGCGGTGGCTACACCTTC.

This clone was detected only once. This chain links TRBV28 with TRBJ2-7; D gene ambiguous. This CDR3 is built from 14 residues. Germline CDR1 is MDHEN and CDR2 is SYDVKM. V was pared by 3 bases and J by 6 bases, with 15 bases between. Here the CDR3 DNA reads TGTGCCAGCAGTTTGGGCGCCCCGAGCCGCGAGCAGTACTTC. Protein sequence: CASSLGAPSREQYF.

Only a few counts were recorded for this clone. The rearrangement links TRBV5-4 to TRBJ2-7; 9 bases align to TRBD2. The CDR3 has 16 residues. Losses at the gene ends were 4 bases for V and 0 bases for J; bases not matched to a gene: 8. Per the germline V gene, CDR1 is SGHNT and CDR2 is YYREEE (reference sequence). CDR3 loop: CASSPLAGEPSYEQYF. CDR3 bases: TGTGCCAGCAGCCCTTTAGCGGGAGAGCCCTCCTACGAGCAGTACTTC. Full variable domain (remainder filled in from reference TRBV5-4 and TRBJ2-7): ETGVTQSPTHLIKTRGQQVTLRCSSQSGHNTVSWYQQALGQGPQFIFQYYREEENGRGNFPPRFSGLQFPNYSSELNVNALELDDSALYLCASSPLAGEPSYEQYFGPGTRLTVT.

The chain links TRBV10-3 to TRBJ1-1; D perhaps matches TRBD1 (5 bases). The CDR3 sequence is 12 residues long. Germline loops: CDR1 ENHRY, CDR2 SYGVKD. V was clipped by 3 bases and J by 11 bases, with 13 bases between them. The CDR3 region has the DNA TGTGCCATCAGTGACAACAGGTTGTATGCTTTCTTT. Translation gives CAISDNRLYAFF.

In DNA, the CDR3 is TGTGCCAGCAGTTTTAGAGGGGGCACTGAAGCTTTCTTT. This sequence encodes CASSFRGGTEAFF. The V gene is TRBV12-3 or TRBV12-4, the J gene TRBJ1-1, with D perhaps TRBD1 (6 bases). CDR3 size: 13 residues. The V end was cut by 3 bases, the J end by 4 bases, with 9 bases between.

The CDR3 nucleotides read TGTGCCAGCAGCTCTCGCCTTCAAGCGGCAGAGACCCAGTACTTC. Amino acids: CASSSRLQAAETQYF. The V and J genes are TRBV9 and TRBJ2-5; TRBD2 might be the D (5 bases). The CDR3 is made up of 15 amino acids. Looked up from germline, CDR1 is SGDLS and CDR2 is YYNGEE. V lost 4 bases, J lost 4 bases, and 17 bases lay in between.

This clone was recorded only once. The V and J genes are TRBV24-1 and TRBJ1-2; D remains ambiguous. With 4 bases removed from V and 1 base from J, the gap between germline ends came to 18 bases. CDR3 length equals 17 residues. Germline V gene sequence: CDR1 KGHDR, CDR2 SFDVKD. CDR3 protein: CATSDANPPRGNYGYTF. CDR3 coding DNA: TGTGCCACCAGTGACGCTAATCCTCCAAGAGGTAACTATGGCTACACCTTC.

The chain carries TRBV19 and TRBJ1-2; D is unresolved. Germline values: CDR1 LNHDA, CDR2 SQIVND (reference sequence). V lost 4 bases, J lost 1 base, and 10 bases lay in between. The CDR3 covers 14 residues. CDR3 DNA: TGTGCCAGTAGTAAAAACGCGGGTAACTATGGCTACACCTTC. The encoded protein is CASSKNAGNYGYTF.

The gene calls are TRBV4-3 and TRBJ2-5, with D maybe TRBD2 (5 bases). The germline V gene has CDR1 LGHNA and CDR2 YSLEER. Between the trimmed V and J ends, which lost 0 bases and 3 bases, there was a span of 11 bases. CDR3 length: 15 amino acids. CDR3 nucleotides: TGCGCCAGCAGCCAAGATTGGCTAGCTGAAGAGACCCAGTACTTC. It translates to CASSQDWLAEETQYF.

DNA of the CDR3: TGTGCCAGCAGCCAAGATGGGCAGACCAATCAGCCCCAGCATTTT. It encodes CASSQDGQTNQPQHF. The genes are TRBV4-2 and TRBJ1-5; D gene uncertain. Germline V CDR1 and CDR2: LGHNA, YNFKEQ. Trimming removed 0 bases at V and 3 bases at J, with 9 bases between. The CDR3 has 15 residues.

The rearrangement uses TRBV24-1 and TRBJ2-2, with 9 positions matching TRBD1. CDR1 and CDR2 (germline): KGHDR, SFDVKD. Trimming removed 5 bases from V and 2 bases from J; junction bases left unmatched: 5. The CDR3 has 16 residues. The DNA for the CDR3 is TGTGCCACCAGTGGAGGGACAGGGCTAAACACCGGGGAGCTGTTTTTT. It translates to CATSGGTGLNTGELFF.

The chain links TRBV19 to TRBJ2-3; weak D call: TRBD1 (5 bases). CDR3 length equals 15 residues. V was shortened by 5 bases and J by 1 base, with 13 bases between the two germline ends. The V gene's germline CDR1 is LNHDA and CDR2 SQIVND (reference sequence). CDR3 residues: CASSVRTTGTDTQYF. In DNA form, the CDR3 reads TGTGCCAGTAGTGTCCGGACAACTGGCACAGATACGCAGTATTTT.

The chain is built from TRBV6-1 and TRBJ1-4; 10 bases fit TRBD1. The V and J ends lost 3 bases and 6 bases, in that order; junction bases with no gene match: 19. Germline CDR1 and CDR2: MNHNS and SASEGT. The CDR3 has 20 residues. This chain's CDR3 is CASSDQSGTGVMVFDEKLFF. For the CDR3, the DNA is TGTGCCAGCAGTGACCAGTCCGGGACAGGGGTAATGGTCTTCGATGAAAAACTGTTTTTT.

This clone was picked up one time. The chain has TRBV3-1 (or the pseudogene TRBV3-2) and TRBJ1-4; 10 bases are a match to TRBD1. This CDR3 is built from 14 residues. CDR1 is LGHDT, CDR2 YNNKEL, per germline (reference sequence). Trimming at V came to 4 bases and at J to 7 bases, leaving 3 bases not matched to a gene. In DNA, the CDR3 is TGTGCCAGCAGCCTCAGGACAGGGGGTGAAAAACTGTTTTTT. Residues: CASSLRTGGEKLFF.

This chain uses TRBV18 with TRBJ2-3, with 9 bases matching TRBD2. CDR1 is KGHSH, CDR2 LQKENI, per germline. The length of the CDR3 is 19 residues. V lost 3 bases and J lost 0; bases outside the gene matches: 13. The CDR3 region has the DNA TGTGCCAGCTCACCGGGGAGCGGGGGGACCCCTATAAGCACAGATACGCAGTATTTT. Translation: CASSPGSGGTPISTDTQYF.

This clone was seen only once. The gene calls are TRBV28 and TRBJ1-2, with D possibly TRBD1 on 6 matching bases. V was shortened by 5 bases and J by 4 bases, with 17 bases between the two germline ends. The length of the CDR3 is 15 residues. Germline V lookup: CDR1 MDHEN, CDR2 SYDVKM. The CDR3 loop is CASSPPTGLLYGYTF. In nucleotides, the CDR3 is TGTGCCAGCAGTCCCCCGACAGGTCTGCTCTATGGCTACACCTTC.

V and J are TRBV7-2 and TRBJ2-1, with D possibly matching TRBD2 (5 bases). This CDR3 spans 15 amino acids. In germline, CDR1 is SGHTA, CDR2 FQGNSA. V lost 1 base, J lost 6 bases, and 13 bases lay in between. CDR3 amino acids: CASSLVRGVGNEQFF. CDR3 DNA: TGTGCCAGCAGCTTAGTCCGGGGAGTAGGCAATGAGCAGTTCTTC.

The J gene is TRBJ1-3, the V gene TRBV6-6, with D possibly matching TRBD1 (6 bases). V was pared by 6 bases and J by 0 bases, with 15 bases between. The CDR3 spans 16 residues. The V gene's germline CDR1 is MNHNY and CDR2 SVGAGI (reference sequence). The CDR3 DNA sequence: TGTGCCAGCAGCTTCACCGGGACAAGCTCTGGAAACACCATATATTTT. Protein sequence: CASSFTGTSSGNTIYF.